The T cell receptor beta chain described here comes from a study of long-term antiretroviral therapy in people with HIV. Study-level findings and limits: The repertoire was dominated at all time points by clones expanded before ART.

The CDR3 runs 13 residues. Each HIV-infected participant was given treatment in the United States. As regards this clone: Its antigen is undetermined.

Investigators performed immunoSEQ version v3.0 at survey level. The protocol was immunoSEQ multiplex PCR, while the TCRdb copy is restricted to in-frame clones and leaves out a portion. The sample has about 12,000 clones; about 80% are singletons. This chain links TRBV21-1 with TRBJ2-7; the table's D gene call, TRBD1, was not cross checked with the DNA. TRBV21-1 is a documented pseudogene. This receptor was obtained from a man aged 40-49 years with HIV. The material was unsorted PBMCs, obtained 3.1 years before starting antiretroviral therapy. The CDR3 loop reads CASSRGRGSEQYF. The CDR3 region has the DNA TGTGCCAGCAGCAGGGGCAGGGGGAGCGAGCAGTACTTC.